This T cell receptor beta chain was retrieved from a study of blood T cell repertoires in COVID-19. The wider study: The analysed material was cDNA or gDNA that came from T cells, B-cell-depleted T cells, or PBMCs.

Authors' data handling: Using reference gene primer amplification, nucleated cell counts were estimated. The table came from immunoSEQ multiplex PCR; TCRdb's copy has only in-frame clones and leaves some out. V and J calls and clone size are as listed in that table; D and trimming were resolved from the DNA. The profile covers over 350,000 clones, with approximately 90% appearing a single time and roughly 1.2% taken by the ten largest. V shed 5 bases and J 2 bases; nucleotides not matched to a gene: 16. The CDR3 consists of 18 residues. Germline lookup yields CDR1 SEHNR and CDR2 FQNEAQ (reference sequence). Recruits, aged roughly 18 to 90 years, lived in 20 to 30 US areas.

This clonotype was sampled from a woman aged 18-29 years who had recovered from COVID-19. The sequencing input was PBMCs or T cells enriched from blood (not recorded which). The chain uses TRBV7-9 and TRBJ1-1, with 8 positions matching TRBD1. Written as DNA, the CDR3 is TGTGCCAGCAGCATGGGCAGGGGGCGAGTCCCCGTTAACACTGAAGCTTTCTTT. This encodes CASSMGRGRVPVNTEAFF. Filled out from reference TRBV7-9 and TRBJ1-1, the complete variable domain reads DTGVSQNPRHKITKRGQNVTFRCDPISEHNRLYWYRQTLGQGPEFLTYFQNEAQLEKSRLLSDRFSAERPKGSFSTLEIQRTEQGDSAMYLCASSMGRGRVPVNTEAFFGQGTRLTVV.